The rows below give T cell receptor beta chains drawn from one sample of a study of shared clonotypes between healthy human individuals. Clones were read by immunoSEQ multiplex PCR, and TCRdb kept only the in-frame ones, dropping some. This table holds under 1,100,000 clones, about 70% found once. Sequenced material: memory CD4+ T cells sorted from blood. These receptors were obtained from a man younger than 30 in good health. Each CDR3 is given with its conserved first and last residue. The D gene is left open where the match is weak. Only some rows state a clone size, as once, few, many or a class for expanded clones.

abundance | d_gene | j_gene | v_gene | CDR3aa | CDR3nt
- | - | TRBJ1-5 | TRBV4-2 | CASSPDSFNQPQHF | TGTGCCAGCAGCCCGGACAGTTTTAATCAGCCCCAGCATTTT
- | - | TRBJ2-3 | TRBV7-8 | CASSLGSVRSDTQYF | TGTGCCAGCAGCTTAGGGTCAGTACGATCAGATACGCAGTATTTT
- | TRBD2 | TRBJ2-7 | TRBV5-1 | CASSYRTSGGDSFSYEQYF | TGCGCCAGCAGCTACCGGACTAGCGGGGGGGACAGCTTCTCCTACGAGCAGTACTTC
many | - | TRBJ1-5 | TRBV6-1 | CASSEASSQHF | TGTGCCAGCAGTGAAGCTTCGTCCCAGCATTTT
- | - | TRBJ2-1 | TRBV29-1 | CSVGGLSYNEQFF | TGCAGCGTTGGCGGACTCTCCTACAATGAGCAGTTCTTC
- | - | TRBJ1-1 | TRBV30 | CAFGAANTEAFF | TGTGCCTTTGGGGCGGCCAACACTGAAGCTTTCTTT
- | TRBD1 | TRBJ2-3 | TRBV5-1 | CASSLGQGVSTDTQYF | TGCGCCAGCAGCTTGGGACAGGGGGTGAGCACAGATACGCAGTATTTT
- | - | TRBJ1-5 | TRBV6-6 | CASRSTSNQPQHF | TGTGCCAGCAGATCTACTAGCAATCAGCCCCAGCATTTT
- | TRBD1 | TRBJ1-2 | TRBV28 | CASSFLEGAVYGYTF | TGTGCCAGCAGTTTTCTAGAGGGGGCTGTCTATGGCTACACCTTC
few | TRBD1 | TRBJ2-1 | TRBV5-1 | CASSPGTDRVNEQFF | TGCGCCAGCAGCCCGGGAACGGACAGGGTCAATGAGCAGTTCTTC
- | - | TRBJ1-2 | TRBV2 | CASGVSNYGYTF | TGTGCCAGCGGGGTTTCGAACTATGGCTACACCTTC
- | - | TRBJ1-2 | TRBV30 | CAWTDSLDYGYTF | TGTGCCTGGACGGACAGTCTGGACTATGGCTACACCTTC
- | - | TRBJ1-1 | TRBV6-1 | CASSEAQPYEAFF | TGTGCCAGCAGTGAAGCGCAACCTTACGAAGCTTTCTTT
few | - | TRBJ2-1 | TRBV2 | CASKDLAGEQFF | TGTGCCAGCAAGGATCTAGCCGGTGAGCAGTTCTTC
few | - | TRBJ1-1 | TRBV21-1 | CASSSRMNTEAFF | TGTGCCAGCAGCAGTCGTATGAACACTGAAGCTTTCTTT
- | - | TRBJ2-2 | TRBV15 | CATSSDITGELFF | TGTGCCACCAGCTCTGACATCACCGGGGAGCTGTTTTTT
- | - | TRBJ2-6 | TRBV10-3 | CAISESGANVLTF | TGTGCCATCAGTGAATCTGGGGCCAACGTCCTGACTTTC
- | - | TRBJ1-2 | TRBV5-5 | CASSQLTQGNYGYTF | TGTGCCAGCAGCCAGTTAACCCAGGGCAACTATGGCTACACCTTC
- | - | TRBJ1-4 | TRBV19 | CASSWGRGGEKLFF | TGTGCCAGTAGTTGGGGCAGGGGAGGAGAAAAACTGTTTTTT
- | - | TRBJ1-4 | TRBV5-1 | CASSLGQSNEKLFF | TGCGCCAGCAGCTTGGGACAGAGCAATGAAAAACTGTTTTTT
- | TRBD1 | TRBJ2-7 | TRBV6-5 | CASRGQGASYEQYF | TGTGCCAGCAGAGGACAGGGGGCCTCCTACGAGCAGTACTTC
- | - | TRBJ2-1 | TRBV12-2 | CASRLVGLPVVSRQFF | TGTGCAAGTCGCTTAGTAGGGCTTCCTGTCGTATCTAGGCAGTTCTTC
- | TRBD2 | TRBJ2-7 | TRBV29-1 | CSVRASGDSYEQYF | TGCAGCGTTCGGGCTAGCGGGGACTCCTACGAGCAGTACTTC
- | TRBD2 | TRBJ2-1 | TRBV25-1 | CASHSPLAGPEQFF | TGTGCCAGCCACAGCCCTCTAGCGGGGCCTGAGCAGTTCTTC
- | TRBD1 | TRBJ2-1 | TRBV7-2 | CASSLGGQGNSEQFF | TGTGCCAGCAGCTTAGGGGGACAGGGCAATTCTGAGCAGTTCTTC
- | TRBD2 | TRBJ2-1 | TRBV19 | CASRTGTSVYNEQFF | TGTGCCAGTAGGACCGGGACTAGCGTATACAATGAGCAGTTCTTC
few | - | TRBJ1-1 | TRBV18 | CASSLEGGNTEAFF | TGTGCCAGCTCACTAGAGGGGGGAAACACTGAAGCTTTCTTT
- | TRBD1 | TRBJ1-1 | TRBV19 | CASSWGRGRPEAFF | TGTGCCAGTAGTTGGGGCAGGGGGCGCCCTGAAGCTTTCTTT
- | TRBD1 | TRBJ2-7 | TRBV14 | CASSQGTGTGVYEQYF | TGTGCCAGCAGCCAAGGAACCGGGACAGGGGTCTACGAGCAGTACTTC
once | - | TRBJ2-1 | TRBV5-1 | CASNEGGSSYNEQFF | TGCGCCAGCAACGAAGGGGGGAGCTCCTACAATGAGCAGTTCTTC
- | - | TRBJ1-4 | TRBV5-1 | CASSLAGRELFF | TGCGCCAGCAGCTTGGCCGGAAGGGAACTGTTTTTT
- | TRBD2 | TRBJ2-5 | TRBV12-5 | CASGLRGRGKTQYF | TGTGCTAGTGGTTTACGGGGGAGGGGTAAGACCCAGTACTTC
once | - | TRBJ1-3 | TRBV7-2 | CASSLFGARNTIYF | TGTGCCAGCAGCTTATTCGGGGCCCGAAACACCATATATTTT
- | - | TRBJ1-3 | TRBV27 | CASSLPARASGNTIYF | TGTGCCAGCAGTTTACCCGCCAGGGCCTCTGGAAACACCATATATTTT
- | TRBD2 | TRBJ2-1 | TRBV10-2 | CATRLAGGPGEQFF | TGCGCCACCAGACTAGCGGGGGGGCCTGGCGAGCAGTTCTTC